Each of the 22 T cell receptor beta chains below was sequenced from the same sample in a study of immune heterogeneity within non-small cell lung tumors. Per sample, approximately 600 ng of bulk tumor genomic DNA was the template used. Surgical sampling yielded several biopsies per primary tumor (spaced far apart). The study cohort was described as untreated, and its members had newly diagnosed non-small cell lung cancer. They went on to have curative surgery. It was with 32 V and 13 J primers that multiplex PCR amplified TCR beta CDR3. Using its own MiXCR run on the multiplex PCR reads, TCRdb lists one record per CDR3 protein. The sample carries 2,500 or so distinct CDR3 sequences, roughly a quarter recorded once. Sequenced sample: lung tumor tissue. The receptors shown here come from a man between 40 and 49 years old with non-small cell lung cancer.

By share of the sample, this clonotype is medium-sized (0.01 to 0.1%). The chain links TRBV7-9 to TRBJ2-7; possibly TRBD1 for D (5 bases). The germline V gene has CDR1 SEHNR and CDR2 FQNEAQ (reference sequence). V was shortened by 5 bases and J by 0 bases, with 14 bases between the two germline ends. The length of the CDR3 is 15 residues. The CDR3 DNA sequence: TGTGCCAGCAGCCCCCCCGTGACAGCCTCCTACGAGCAGTACTTC. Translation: CASSPPVTASYEQYF.

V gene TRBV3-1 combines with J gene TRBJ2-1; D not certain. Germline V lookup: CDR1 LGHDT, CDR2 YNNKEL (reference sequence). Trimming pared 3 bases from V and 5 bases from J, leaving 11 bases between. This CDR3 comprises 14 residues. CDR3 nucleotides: TGTGCCAGCAGCCATAACCTCCTCCACAATGAGCAGTTCTTC. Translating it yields CASSHNLLHNEQFF.

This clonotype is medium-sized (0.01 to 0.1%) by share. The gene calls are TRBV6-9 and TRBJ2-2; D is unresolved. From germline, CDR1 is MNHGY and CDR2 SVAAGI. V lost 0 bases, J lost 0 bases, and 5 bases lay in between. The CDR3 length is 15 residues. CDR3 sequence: CASSYSNPNTGELFF. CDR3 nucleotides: TGTGCCAGCAGTTATTCGAATCCGAACACCGGGGAGCTGTTTTTT.

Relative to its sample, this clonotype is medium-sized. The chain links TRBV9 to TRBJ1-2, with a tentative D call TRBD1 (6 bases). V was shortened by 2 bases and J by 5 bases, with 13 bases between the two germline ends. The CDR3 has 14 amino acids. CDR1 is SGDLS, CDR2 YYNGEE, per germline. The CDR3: CASSVDSQGYGYTF. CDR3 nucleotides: TGTGCCAGCAGCGTCGACAGCCAGGGGTATGGCTACACCTTC.

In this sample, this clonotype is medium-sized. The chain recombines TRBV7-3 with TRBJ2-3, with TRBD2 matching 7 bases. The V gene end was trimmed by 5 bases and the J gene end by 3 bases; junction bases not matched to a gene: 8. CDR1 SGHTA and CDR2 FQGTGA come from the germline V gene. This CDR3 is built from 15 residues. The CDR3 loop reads CASSIGLAETDTQYF. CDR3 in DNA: TGTGCCAGCAGCATCGGGCTAGCGGAGACAGATACGCAGTATTTT.

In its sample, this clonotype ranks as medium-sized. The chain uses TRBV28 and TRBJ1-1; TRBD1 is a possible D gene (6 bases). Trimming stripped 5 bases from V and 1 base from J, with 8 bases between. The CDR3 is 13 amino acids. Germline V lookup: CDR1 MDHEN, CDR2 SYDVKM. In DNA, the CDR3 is TGTGCCAGCAGTCAGGGGTGGAACACTGAAGCTTTCTTT. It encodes CASSQGWNTEAFF.

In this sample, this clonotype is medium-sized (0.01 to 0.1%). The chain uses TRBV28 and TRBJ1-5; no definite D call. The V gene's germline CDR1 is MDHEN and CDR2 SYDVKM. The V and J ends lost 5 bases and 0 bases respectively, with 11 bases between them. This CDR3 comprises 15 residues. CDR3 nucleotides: TGTGCCAGCAGTCTCCCGGGGAATAGCAATCAGCCCCAGCATTTT. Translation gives CASSLPGNSNQPQHF. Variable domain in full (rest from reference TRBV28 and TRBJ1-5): DVKVTQSSRYLVKRTGEKVFLECVQDMDHENMFWYRQDPGLGLRLIYFSYDVKMKEKGDIPEGYSVSREKKERFSLILESASTNQTSMYLCASSLPGNSNQPQHFGDGTRLSIL.

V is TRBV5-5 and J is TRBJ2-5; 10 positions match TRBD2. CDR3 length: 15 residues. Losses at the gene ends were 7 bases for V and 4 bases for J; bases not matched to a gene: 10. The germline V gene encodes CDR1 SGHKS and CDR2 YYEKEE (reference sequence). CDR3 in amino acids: CASGTAGGPSETQYF. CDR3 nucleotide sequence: TGTGCCAGCGGGACAGCGGGGGGGCCGTCAGAGACCCAGTACTTC.

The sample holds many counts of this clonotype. CDR3 DNA sequence: TGTGCCAGTTCTCGGACAGGGGAGCACGATGAGCAGTTCTTC. It translates to CASSRTGEHDEQFF. V usage is TRBV6-4 and J usage is TRBJ2-1; 9 nucleotides line up with TRBD1. CDR1 is MRHNA and CDR2 is SNTAGT in the germline V gene. Unmatched junction bases numbered 11, after V lost 9 bases and J lost 8 bases. CDR3 length: 14 amino acids.

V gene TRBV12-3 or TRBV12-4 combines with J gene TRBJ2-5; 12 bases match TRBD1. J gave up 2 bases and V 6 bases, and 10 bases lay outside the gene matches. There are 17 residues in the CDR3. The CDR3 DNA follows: TGTGCCAGCAGCCCACCCCCGGGACAGGGGGCGCAAGAGACCCAGTACTTC. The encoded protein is CASSPPPGQGAQETQYF.

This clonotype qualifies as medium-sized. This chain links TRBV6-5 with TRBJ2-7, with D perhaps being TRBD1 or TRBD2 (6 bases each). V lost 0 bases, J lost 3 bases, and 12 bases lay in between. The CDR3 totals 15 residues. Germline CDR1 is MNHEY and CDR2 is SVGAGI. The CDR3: CASSYSDGGIYEQYF. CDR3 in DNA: TGTGCCAGCAGTTACTCCGACGGGGGCATCTACGAGCAGTACTTC.

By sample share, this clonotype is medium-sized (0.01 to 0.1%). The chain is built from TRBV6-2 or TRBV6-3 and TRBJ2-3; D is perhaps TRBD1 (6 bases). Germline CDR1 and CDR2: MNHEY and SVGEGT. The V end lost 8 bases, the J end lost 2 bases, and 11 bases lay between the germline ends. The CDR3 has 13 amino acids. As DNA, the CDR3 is TGTGCCAGCCTGGGACAAAACACAGATACGCAGTATTTT. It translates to CASLGQNTDTQYF.

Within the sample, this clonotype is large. CDR3 bases: TGTGCCACCGGAATCATGGGGGACACTGAAGCTTTCTTT. The encoded protein is CATGIMGDTEAFF. The gene calls are TRBV28 and TRBJ1-1; tentatively, D is TRBD1 (5 bases). The germline V gene has CDR1 MDHEN and CDR2 SYDVKM. The CDR3 loop spans 13 amino acids. Deletions cut 10 bases from V and 3 bases from J, with 15 bases between.

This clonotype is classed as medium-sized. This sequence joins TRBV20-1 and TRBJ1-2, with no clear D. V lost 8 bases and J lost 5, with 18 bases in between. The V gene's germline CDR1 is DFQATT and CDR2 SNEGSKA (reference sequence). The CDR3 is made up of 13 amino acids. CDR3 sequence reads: CSSPGGFGYGYTF. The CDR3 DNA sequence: TGCAGTAGTCCCGGCGGTTTTGGGTATGGCTACACCTTC.

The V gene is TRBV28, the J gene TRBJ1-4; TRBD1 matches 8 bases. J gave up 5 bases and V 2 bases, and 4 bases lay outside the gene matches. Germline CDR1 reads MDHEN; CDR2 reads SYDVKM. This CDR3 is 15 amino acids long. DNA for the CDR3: TGTGCCAGCAGTTTAGGACAGGGTTCGAATGAAAAACTGTTTTTT. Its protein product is CASSLGQGSNEKLFF.

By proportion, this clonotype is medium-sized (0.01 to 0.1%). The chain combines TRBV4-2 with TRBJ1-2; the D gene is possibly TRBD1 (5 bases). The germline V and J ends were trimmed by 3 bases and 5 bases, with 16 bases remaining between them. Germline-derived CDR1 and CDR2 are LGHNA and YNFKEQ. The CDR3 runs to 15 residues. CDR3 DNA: TGTGCCAGCAGCCAGCCGGGAGGGGAAATATATGGCTACACCTTC. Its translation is CASSQPGGEIYGYTF.

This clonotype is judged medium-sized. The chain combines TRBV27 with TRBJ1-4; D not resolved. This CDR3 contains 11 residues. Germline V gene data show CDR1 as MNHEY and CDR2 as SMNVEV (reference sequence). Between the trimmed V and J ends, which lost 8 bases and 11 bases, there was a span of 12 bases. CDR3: CASGYGRKLFF. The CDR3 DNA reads TGTGCCAGCGGCTACGGGCGGAAACTGTTTTTT.

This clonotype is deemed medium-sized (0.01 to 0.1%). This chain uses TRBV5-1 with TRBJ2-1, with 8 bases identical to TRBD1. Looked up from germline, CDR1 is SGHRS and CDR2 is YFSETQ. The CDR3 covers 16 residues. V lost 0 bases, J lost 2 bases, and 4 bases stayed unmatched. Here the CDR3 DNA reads TGCGCCAGCAGCTTGGCTCCAGGGGGCACCTACAATGAGCAGTTCTTC. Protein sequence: CASSLAPGGTYNEQFF.

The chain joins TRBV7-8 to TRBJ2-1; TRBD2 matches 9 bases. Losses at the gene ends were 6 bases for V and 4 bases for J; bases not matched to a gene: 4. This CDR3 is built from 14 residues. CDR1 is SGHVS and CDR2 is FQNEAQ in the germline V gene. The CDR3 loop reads CASSIAGAYNEQFF. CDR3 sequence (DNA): TGTGCCAGCAGTATAGCGGGGGCGTACAATGAGCAGTTCTTC.

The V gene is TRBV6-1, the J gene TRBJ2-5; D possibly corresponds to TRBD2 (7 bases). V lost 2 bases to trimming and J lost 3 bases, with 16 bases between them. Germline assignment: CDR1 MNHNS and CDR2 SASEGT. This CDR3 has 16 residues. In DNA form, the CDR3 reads TGTGCCAGCAGTGAACTCGGGGGCCGGGGGGAAGAGACCCAGTACTTC. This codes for CASSELGGRGEETQYF.

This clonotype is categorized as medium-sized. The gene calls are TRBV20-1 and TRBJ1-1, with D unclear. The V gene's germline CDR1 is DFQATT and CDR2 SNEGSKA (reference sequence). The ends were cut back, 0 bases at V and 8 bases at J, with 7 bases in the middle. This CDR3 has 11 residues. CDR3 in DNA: TGCAGTGCTAGAGAACTGACAGAAGCTTTCTTT. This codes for CSARELTEAFF.

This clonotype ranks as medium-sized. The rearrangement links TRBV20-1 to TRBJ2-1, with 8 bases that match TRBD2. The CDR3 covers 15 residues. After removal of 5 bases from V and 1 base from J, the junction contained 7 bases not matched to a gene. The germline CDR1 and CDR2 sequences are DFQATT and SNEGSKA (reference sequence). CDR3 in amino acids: CSARQAGESYNEQFF. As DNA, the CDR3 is TGCAGTGCTCGCCAAGCGGGAGAGTCCTACAATGAGCAGTTCTTC.